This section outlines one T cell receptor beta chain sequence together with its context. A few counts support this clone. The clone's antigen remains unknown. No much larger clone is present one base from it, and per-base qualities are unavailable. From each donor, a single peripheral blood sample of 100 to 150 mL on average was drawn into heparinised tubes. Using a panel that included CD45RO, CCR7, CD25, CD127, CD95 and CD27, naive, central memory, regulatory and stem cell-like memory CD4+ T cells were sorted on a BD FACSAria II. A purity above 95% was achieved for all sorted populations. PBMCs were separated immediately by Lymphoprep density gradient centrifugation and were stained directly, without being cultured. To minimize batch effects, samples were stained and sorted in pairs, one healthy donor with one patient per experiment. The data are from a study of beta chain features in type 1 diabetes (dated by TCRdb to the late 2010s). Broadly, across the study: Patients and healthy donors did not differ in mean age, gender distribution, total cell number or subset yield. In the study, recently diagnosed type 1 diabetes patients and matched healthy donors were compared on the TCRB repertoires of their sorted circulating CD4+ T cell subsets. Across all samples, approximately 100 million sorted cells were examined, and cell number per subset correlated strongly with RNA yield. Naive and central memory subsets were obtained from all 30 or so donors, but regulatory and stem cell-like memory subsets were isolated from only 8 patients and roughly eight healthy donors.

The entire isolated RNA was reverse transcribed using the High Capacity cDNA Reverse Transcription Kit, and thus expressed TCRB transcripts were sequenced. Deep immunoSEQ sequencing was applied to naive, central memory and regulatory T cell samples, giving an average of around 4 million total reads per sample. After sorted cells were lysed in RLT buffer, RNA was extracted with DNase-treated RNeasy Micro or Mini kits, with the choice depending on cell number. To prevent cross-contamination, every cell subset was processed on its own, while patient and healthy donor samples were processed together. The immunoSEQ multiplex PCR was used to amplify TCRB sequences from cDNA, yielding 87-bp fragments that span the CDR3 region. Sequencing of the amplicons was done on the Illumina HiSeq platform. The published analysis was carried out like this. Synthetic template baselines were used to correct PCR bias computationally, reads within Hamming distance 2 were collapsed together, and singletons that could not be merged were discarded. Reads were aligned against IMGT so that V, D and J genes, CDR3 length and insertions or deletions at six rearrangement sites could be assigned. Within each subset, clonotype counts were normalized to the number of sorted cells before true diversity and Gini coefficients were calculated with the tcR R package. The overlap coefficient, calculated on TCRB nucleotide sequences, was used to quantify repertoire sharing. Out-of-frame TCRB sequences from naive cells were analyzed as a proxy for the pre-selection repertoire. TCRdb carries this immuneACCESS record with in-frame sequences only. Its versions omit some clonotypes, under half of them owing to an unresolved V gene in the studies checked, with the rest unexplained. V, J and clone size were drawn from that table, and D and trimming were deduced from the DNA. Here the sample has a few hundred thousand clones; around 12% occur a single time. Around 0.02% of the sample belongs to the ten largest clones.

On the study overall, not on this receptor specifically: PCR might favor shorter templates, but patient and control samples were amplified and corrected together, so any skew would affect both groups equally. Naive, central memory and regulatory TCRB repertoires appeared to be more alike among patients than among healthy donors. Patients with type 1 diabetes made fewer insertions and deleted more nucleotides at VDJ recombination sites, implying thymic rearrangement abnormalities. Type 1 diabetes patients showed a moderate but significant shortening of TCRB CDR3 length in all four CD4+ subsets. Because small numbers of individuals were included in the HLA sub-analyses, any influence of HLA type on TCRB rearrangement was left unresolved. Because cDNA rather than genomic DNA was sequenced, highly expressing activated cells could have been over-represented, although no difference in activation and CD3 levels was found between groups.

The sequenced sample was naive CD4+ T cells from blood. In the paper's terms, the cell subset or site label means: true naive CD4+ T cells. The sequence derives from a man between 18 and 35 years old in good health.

The DNA sequence is TGTGCCAGTAGACCAACCACGACAGGACAAAGGACCTACGAGCAGTACTTC. Its translation is CASRPTTTGQRTYEQYF. The chain is made from TRBV19 and TRBJ2-7; the D gene is perhaps TRBD1, on 6 matching bases. The germline V gene (reference sequence) gives CDR1 as LNHDA and CDR2 as SQIVND. The CDR3 holds 17 amino acids from the cysteine to the phenylalanine. Only the CDR3 region is kept as DNA, spanning 51 bases read in frame from base 1. At the junction V is shortened by 6 bases and J by 2 bases, with 23 bases in between.